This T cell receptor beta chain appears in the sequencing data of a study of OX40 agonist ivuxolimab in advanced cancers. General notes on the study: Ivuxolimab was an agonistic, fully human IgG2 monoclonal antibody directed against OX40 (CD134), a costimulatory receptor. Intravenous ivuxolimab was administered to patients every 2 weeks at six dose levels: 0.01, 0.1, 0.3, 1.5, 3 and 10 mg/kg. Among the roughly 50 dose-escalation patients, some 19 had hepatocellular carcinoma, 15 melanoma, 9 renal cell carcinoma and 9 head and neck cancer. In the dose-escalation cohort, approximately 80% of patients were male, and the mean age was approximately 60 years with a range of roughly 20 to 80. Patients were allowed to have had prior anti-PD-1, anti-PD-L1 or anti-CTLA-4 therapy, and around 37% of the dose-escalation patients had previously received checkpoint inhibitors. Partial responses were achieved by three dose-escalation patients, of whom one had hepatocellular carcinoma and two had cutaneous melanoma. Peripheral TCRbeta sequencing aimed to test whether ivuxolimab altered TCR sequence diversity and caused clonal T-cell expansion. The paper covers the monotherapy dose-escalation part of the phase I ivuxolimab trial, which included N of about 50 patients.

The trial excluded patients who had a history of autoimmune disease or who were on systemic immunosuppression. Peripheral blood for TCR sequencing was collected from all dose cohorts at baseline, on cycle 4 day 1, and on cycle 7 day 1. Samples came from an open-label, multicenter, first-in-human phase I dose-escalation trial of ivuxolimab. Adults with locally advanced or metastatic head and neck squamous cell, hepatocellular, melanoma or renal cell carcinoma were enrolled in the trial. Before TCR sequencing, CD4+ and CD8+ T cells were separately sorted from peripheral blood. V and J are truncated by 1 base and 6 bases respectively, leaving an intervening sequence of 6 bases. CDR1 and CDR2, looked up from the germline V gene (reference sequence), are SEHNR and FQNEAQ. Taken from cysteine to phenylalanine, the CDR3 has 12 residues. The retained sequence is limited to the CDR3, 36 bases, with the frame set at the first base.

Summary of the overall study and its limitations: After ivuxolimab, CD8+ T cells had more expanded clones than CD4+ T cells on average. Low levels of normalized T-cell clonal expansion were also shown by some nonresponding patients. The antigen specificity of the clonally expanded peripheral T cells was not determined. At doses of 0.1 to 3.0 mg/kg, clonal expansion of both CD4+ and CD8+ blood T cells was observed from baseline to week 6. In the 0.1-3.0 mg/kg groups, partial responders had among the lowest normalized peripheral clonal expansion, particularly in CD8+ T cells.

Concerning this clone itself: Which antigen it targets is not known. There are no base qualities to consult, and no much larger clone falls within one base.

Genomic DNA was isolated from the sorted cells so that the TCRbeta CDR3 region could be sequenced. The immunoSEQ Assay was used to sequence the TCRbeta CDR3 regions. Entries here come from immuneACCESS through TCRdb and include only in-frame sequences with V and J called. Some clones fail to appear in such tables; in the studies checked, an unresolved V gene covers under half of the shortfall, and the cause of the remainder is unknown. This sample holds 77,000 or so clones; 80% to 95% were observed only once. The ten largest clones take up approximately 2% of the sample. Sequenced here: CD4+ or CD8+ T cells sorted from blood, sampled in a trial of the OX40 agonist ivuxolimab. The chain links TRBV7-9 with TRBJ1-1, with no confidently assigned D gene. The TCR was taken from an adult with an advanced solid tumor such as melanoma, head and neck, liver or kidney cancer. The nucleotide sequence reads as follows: TGTGCCAGCAGCTTAGTGGCAGCTGAAGCTTTCTTT. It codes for CASSLVAAEAFF.